Below are 9 T cell receptor beta chains sequenced from a single sample in a study of OX40 agonist ivuxolimab in advanced cancers. The data were produced by immunoSEQ multiplex PCR, yet TCRdb's version contains in-frame clones alone and is incomplete. This sample has about 33,000 clones, with 84% found just once. The sequencing here drew on CD4+ or CD8+ T cells sorted from blood, taken in a trial of the OX40 agonist ivuxolimab. The receptors originated from an adult with an advanced solid tumor such as melanoma, head and neck, liver or kidney cancer.

The CDR3 spells CASRTGMDYGYTF. The DNA for the CDR3 is TGTGCCAGCCGGACAGGGATGGACTATGGCTACACCTTC. The gene calls are TRBV11-1 and TRBJ1-2; 8 bases line up with TRBD1. CDR1 SGHAT and CDR2 FQDESV come from the germline V gene (reference sequence). Trimming cost V 8 bases and J 3 bases; bases outside gene matches: 5. CDR3 length equals 13 residues.

The genes are TRBV13 and TRBJ2-7; D is unresolved. Germline values: CDR1 PRHDT, CDR2 FYEKMQ (reference sequence). This CDR3 region has 13 residues. V lost 4 bases, J lost 2 bases, and 9 bases lay in between. The CDR3 DNA follows: TGTGCCAGCAGCTCGGGCACCACCTACGAGCAGTACTTC. It specifies CASSSGTTYEQYF.

This chain connects TRBV6-6 to TRBJ2-2; TRBD2 matches at 9 bases. Germline values: CDR1 MNHNY, CDR2 SVGAGI (reference sequence). Germline trimming cut 6 bases from V and 6 bases from J; bases unmatched to any gene: 5. The CDR3 length is 14 residues. This CDR3 is CASRAGGLPGELFF. The CDR3 region has the DNA TGTGCCAGCAGGGCGGGGGGGTTACCCGGGGAGCTGTTTTTT.

This clone was counted once. The chain links TRBV5-5 to TRBJ2-7; D ambiguous. Germline CDR1 and CDR2: SGHKS and YYEKEE (reference sequence). The CDR3 consists of 13 residues. Trimming shortened V by 6 bases and J by 0 bases, and 10 bases separated the two germline ends. In DNA, the CDR3 is TGTGCCAGCACCCCAAGGGACTCCTACGAGCAGTACTTC. This gives the protein CASTPRDSYEQYF. The whole variable domain, remainder taken from reference TRBV5-5 and TRBJ2-7, is DAGVTQSPTHLIKTRGQQVTLRCSPISGHKSVSWYQQVLGQGPQFIFQYYEKEERGRGNFPDRFSARQFPNYSSELNVNALLLGDSALYLCASTPRDSYEQYFGPGTRLTVT.

The gene calls are TRBV5-1 and TRBJ2-5, with no clear D. The V gene's germline CDR1 is SGHRS and CDR2 YFSETQ. Trimming took 4 bases from V and 2 from J, leaving 12 bases between them. This CDR3 region has 14 residues. Here the CDR3 DNA reads TGCGCCAGCAGCAGGGAACTAAAACAAGAGACCCAGTACTTC. This codes for CASSRELKQETQYF.

The chain carries TRBV7-9 and TRBJ2-1; a possible D gene is TRBD2 (5 bases). This CDR3 comprises 14 residues. Trimming took off 5 bases at V and 1 base at J, with 9 bases between the two ends. Germline V gene sequence: CDR1 SEHNR, CDR2 FQNEAQ (reference sequence). The CDR3 DNA reads as TGTGCCAGCAGCCGGGGAGAATCCTACAATGAGCAGTTCTTC. This codes for CASSRGESYNEQFF. Drawing the rest from reference TRBV7-9 and TRBJ2-1, the complete variable domain is DTGVSQNPRHKITKRGQNVTFRCDPISEHNRLYWYRQTLGQGPEFLTYFQNEAQLEKSRLLSDRFSAERPKGSFSTLEIQRTEQGDSAMYLCASSRGESYNEQFFGPGTRLTVL.

As DNA, the CDR3 is TGTGCCAGCAGCCCTCCAAGGGTGGCTGGAAACACCATATATTTT. It translates to CASSPPRVAGNTIYF. The gene calls are TRBV7-9 and TRBJ1-3, with D uncertain. The CDR3 has 15 amino acids. V was cut by 5 bases and J by 2 bases, with 13 bases left in between. CDR1 is SEHNR, CDR2 FQNEAQ, per germline (reference sequence).

The sample holds one count of this clone. This chain links TRBV4-1 with TRBJ2-6, with 10 bases fitting TRBD2. Unmatched junction bases numbered 6, after V lost 0 bases and J lost 13 bases. CDR3 length: 15 amino acids. Germline CDR1 and CDR2: MGHRA and YSYEKL. CDR3 in amino acids: CASSQDQAGGPVLTF. In DNA form, the CDR3 reads TGCGCCAGCAGCCAAGATCAAGCGGGAGGGCCGGTCCTGACTTTC.

The rearrangement uses TRBV6-6 and TRBJ2-7; TRBD1 or TRBD2 may be the D gene (5 bases each). Trimming took 10 bases from V and 6 from J, leaving 13 bases between them. CDR1 is MNHNY and CDR2 is SVGAGI in the germline V gene (reference sequence). The CDR3 consists of 11 residues. CDR3 bases: TGTGCCACCTGGGCAGGGAGCGAGCAGTACTTC. Translated: CATWAGSEQYF.